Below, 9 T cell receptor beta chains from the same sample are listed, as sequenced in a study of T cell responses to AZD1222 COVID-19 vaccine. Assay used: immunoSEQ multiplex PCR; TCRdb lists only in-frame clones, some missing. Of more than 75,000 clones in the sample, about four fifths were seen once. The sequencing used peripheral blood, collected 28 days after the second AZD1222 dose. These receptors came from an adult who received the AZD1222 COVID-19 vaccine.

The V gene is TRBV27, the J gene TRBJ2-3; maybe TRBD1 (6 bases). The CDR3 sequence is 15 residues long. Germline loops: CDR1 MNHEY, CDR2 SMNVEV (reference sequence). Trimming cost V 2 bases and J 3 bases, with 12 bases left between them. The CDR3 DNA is TGTGCCAGCAGTTTAGGCAACAGGGAAACAGATACGCAGTATTTT. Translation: CASSLGNRETDTQYF.

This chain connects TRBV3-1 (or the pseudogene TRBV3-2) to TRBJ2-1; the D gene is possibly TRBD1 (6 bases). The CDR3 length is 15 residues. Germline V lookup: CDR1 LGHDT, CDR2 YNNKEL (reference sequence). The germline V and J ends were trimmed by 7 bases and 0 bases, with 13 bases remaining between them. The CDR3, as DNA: TGTGCCAGCACCACAACAGGGACCTCCTACAATGAGCAGTTCTTC. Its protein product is CASTTTGTSYNEQFF.

CDR3 nucleotide sequence: TGTGCCAGCACCCTAGCGGGAGCGAATGAGCAGTTCTTC. Translated, it gives CASTLAGANEQFF. V and J are TRBV12-3 or TRBV12-4 and TRBJ2-1; 10 bases are shared with TRBD2. The CDR3 loop spans 13 amino acids. V was clipped by 7 bases and J by 7 bases; unmatched bases: 4.

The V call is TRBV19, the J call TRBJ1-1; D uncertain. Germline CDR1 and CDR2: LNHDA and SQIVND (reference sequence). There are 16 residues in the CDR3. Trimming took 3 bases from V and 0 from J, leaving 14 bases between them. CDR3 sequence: CASSIRPRQLNTEAFF. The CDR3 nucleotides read TGTGCCAGTAGTATCAGACCTCGGCAGCTGAACACTGAAGCTTTCTTT.

DNA for the CDR3: TGTGCCAGCAGTTTATCCCTAGGTGGGCAGGGAACCTACGAGCAGTACTTC. This translates into CASSLSLGGQGTYEQYF. The rearrangement uses TRBV27 and TRBJ2-7, with a possible D match to TRBD1 (5 bases). Deletions cut 0 bases from V and 2 bases from J, with 17 bases between. The CDR3 consists of 17 residues. The germline V gene has CDR1 MNHEY and CDR2 SMNVEV (reference sequence).

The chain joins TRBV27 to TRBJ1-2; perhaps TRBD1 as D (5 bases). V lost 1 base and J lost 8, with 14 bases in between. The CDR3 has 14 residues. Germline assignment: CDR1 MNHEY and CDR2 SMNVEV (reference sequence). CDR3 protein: CASSLWSTGDGYTF. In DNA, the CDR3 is TGTGCCAGCAGTTTATGGTCAACGGGGGACGGCTACACCTTC.

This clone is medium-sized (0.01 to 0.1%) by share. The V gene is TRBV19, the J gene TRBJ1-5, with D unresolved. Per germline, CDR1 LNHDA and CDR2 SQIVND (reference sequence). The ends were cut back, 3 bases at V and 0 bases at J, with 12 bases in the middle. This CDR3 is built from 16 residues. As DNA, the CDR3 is TGTGCCAGTAGTATCGTGGCAGCGCATAGCAATCAGCCCCAGCATTTT. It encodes CASSIVAAHSNQPQHF.

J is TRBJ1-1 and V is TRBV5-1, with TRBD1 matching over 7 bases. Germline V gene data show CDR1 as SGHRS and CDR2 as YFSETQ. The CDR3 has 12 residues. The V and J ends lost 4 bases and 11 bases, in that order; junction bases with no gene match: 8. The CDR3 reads CASSAGQFEAFF. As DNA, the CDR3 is TGCGCCAGCAGCGCGGGACAGTTTGAGGCTTTCTTT.

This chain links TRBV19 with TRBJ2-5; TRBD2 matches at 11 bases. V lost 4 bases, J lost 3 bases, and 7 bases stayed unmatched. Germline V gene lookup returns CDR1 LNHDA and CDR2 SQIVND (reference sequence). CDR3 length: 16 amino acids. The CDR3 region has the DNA TGTGCCAGTAGTAAGGGGACTAGCGGCAGTAAAGAGACCCAGTACTTC. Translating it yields CASSKGTSGSKETQYF.